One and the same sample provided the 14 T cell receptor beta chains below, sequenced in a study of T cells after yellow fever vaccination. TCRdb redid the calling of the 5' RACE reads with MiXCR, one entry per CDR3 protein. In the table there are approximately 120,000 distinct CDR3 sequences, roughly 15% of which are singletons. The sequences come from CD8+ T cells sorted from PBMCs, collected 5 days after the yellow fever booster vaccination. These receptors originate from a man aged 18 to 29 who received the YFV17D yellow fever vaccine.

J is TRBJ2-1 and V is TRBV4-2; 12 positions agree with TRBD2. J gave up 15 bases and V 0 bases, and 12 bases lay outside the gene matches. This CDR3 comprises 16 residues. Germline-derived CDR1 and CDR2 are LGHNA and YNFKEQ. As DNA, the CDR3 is TGTGCCAGCAGCCAAGATTTTCTAGCGGGGGGGCCTTGGCGGTTCTTC. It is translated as CASSQDFLAGGPWRFF.

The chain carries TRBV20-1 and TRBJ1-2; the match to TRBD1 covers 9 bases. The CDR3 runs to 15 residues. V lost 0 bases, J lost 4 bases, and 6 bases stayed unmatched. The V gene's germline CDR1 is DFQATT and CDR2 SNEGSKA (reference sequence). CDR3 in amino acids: CSARDPLTGGYGYTF. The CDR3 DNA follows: TGCAGTGCTAGAGATCCTCTGACAGGGGGCTATGGCTACACCTTC.

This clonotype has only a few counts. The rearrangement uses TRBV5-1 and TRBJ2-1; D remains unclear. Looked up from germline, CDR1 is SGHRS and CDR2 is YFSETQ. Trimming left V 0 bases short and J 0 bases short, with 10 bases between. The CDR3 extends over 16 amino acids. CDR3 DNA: TGCGCCAGCAGCTTGGCCCTGAAAAGCTCCTACAATGAGCAGTTCTTC. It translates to CASSLALKSSYNEQFF.

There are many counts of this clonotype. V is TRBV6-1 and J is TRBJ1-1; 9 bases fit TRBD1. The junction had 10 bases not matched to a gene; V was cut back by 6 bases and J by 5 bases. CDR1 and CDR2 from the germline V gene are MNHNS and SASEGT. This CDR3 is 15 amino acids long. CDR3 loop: CASRLLTGGVTEAFF. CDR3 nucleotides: TGTGCCAGCAGGTTGTTGACAGGGGGGGTGACTGAAGCTTTCTTT.

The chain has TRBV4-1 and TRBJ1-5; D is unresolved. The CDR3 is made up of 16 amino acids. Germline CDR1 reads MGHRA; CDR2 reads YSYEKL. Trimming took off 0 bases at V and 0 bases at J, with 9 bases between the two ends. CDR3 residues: CASSQEGGNSNQPQHF. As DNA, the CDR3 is TGCGCCAGCAGCCAAGAGGGCGGAAATAGCAATCAGCCCCAGCATTTT.

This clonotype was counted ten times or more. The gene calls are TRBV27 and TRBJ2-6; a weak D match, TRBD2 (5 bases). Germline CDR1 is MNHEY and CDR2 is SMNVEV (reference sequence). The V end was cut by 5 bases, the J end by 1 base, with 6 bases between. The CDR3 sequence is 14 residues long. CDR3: CASSRGSGANVLTF. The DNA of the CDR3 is TGTGCCAGCAGTCGAGGGTCTGGGGCCAACGTCCTGACTTTC.

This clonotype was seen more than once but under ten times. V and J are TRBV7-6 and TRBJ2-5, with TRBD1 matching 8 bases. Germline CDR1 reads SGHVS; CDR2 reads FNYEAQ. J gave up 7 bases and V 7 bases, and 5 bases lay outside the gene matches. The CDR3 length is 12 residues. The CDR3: CASTGQVGTQYF. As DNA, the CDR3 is TGTGCCAGCACGGGACAGGTGGGGACCCAGTACTTC.

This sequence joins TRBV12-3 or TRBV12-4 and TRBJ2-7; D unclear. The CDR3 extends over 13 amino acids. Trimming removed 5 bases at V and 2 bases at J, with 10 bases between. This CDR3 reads CASSQSSPYEQYF. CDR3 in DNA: TGTGCCAGCAGTCAGTCGAGTCCCTACGAGCAGTACTTC.

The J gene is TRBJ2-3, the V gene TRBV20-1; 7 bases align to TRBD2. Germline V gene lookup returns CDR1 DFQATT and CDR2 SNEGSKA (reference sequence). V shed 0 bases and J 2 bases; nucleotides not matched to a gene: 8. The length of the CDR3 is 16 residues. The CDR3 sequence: CSARDGGGSHTDTQYF. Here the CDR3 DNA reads TGCAGTGCTAGAGATGGTGGCGGGAGCCACACAGATACGCAGTATTTT.

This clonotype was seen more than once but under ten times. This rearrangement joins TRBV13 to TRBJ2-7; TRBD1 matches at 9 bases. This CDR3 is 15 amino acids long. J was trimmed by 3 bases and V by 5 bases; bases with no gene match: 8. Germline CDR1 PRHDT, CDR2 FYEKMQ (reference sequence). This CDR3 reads CASSAGQGMVYEQYF. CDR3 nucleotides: TGTGCCAGCAGCGCCGGACAGGGGATGGTCTACGAGCAGTACTTC.

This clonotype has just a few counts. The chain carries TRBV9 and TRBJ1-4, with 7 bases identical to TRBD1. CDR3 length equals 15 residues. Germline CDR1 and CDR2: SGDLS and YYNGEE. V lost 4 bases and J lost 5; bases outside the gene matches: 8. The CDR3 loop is CASSLSQGINEKLFF. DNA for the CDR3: TGTGCCAGCAGCCTATCACAGGGGATAAATGAAAAACTGTTTTTT.

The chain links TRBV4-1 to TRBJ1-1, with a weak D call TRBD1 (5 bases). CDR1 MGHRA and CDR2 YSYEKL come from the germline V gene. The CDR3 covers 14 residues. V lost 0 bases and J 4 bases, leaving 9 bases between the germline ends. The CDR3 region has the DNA TGCGCCAGCAGCCAAGAGGGGGGACCCACTGAAGCTTTCTTT. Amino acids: CASSQEGGPTEAFF.

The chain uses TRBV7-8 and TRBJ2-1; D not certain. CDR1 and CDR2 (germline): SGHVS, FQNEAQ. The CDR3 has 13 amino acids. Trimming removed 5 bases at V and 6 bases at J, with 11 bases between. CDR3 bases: TGTGCCAGCAGCCCCGTGACCCCCAATGAGCAGTTCTTC. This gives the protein CASSPVTPNEQFF.

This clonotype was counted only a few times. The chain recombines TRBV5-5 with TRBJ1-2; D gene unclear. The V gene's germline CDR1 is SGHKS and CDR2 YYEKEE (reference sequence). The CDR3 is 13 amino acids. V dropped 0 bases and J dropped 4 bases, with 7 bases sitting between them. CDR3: CASSLELVYGYTF. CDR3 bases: TGTGCCAGCAGCTTGGAACTGGTCTATGGCTACACCTTC.